Listed below are T cell receptor beta chains from one sample, sequenced in a study of post-analysis software for immune sequencing data. TCRdb called the PCR reads again in MiXCR, with one record for every CDR3 protein. The table has 650,000 to 850,000 distinct CDR3 sequences, just over 45% seen once. The sequencing sample was made of blood. These receptors came from a girl aged 10 to 17 with multiple sclerosis. Each CDR3 is given with its conserved first and last residue. Fields, in order: clone size, J gene, V gene, D gene, CDR3 protein, CDR3 DNA. The D gene is left open where the match is weak. Size tells how often a clone was seen (once, few, many) or the class of an expanded clone, and some rows leave it out.

few	TRBJ2-4	TRBV20-1	.	CSARIGWGNIQYF	TGCAGTGCTAGAATAGGGTGGGGAAACATTCAGTACTTC
.	TRBJ2-5	TRBV7-3	.	CASSRLGTAIQETQYF	TGTGCCAGCAGCCGACTAGGGACAGCGATCCAAGAGACCCAGTACTTC
.	TRBJ2-1	TRBV6-2/TRBV6-3	TRBD1	CASSDPGQEQFF	TGTGCCAGCAGTGACCCGGGACAGGAGCAGTTCTTC
few	TRBJ2-3	TRBV9	TRBD2	CASSGSGRGTDTQYF	TGTGCCAGCAGCGGTAGCGGGAGGGGCACAGATACGCAGTATTTT
.	TRBJ2-5	TRBV9	TRBD1	CASSARDRLWETQYF	TGTGCCAGCAGCGCCCGGGACAGGCTATGGGAGACCCAGTACTTC
.	TRBJ2-1	TRBV20-1	TRBD2	CSASSGRAAEQFF	TGCAGTGCTAGTAGCGGGAGGGCCGCTGAGCAGTTCTTC
.	TRBJ2-7	TRBV7-2	TRBD2	CASSSREGPLYEQYF	TGTGCCAGCAGCTCTAGGGAGGGCCCCCTCTACGAGCAGTACTTC
few	TRBJ2-3	TRBV3-1	.	CASSQGAGRQYF	TGTGCCAGCAGCCAAGGTGCGGGTAGGCAGTATTTT
.	TRBJ2-3	TRBV12-3/TRBV12-4	TRBD2	CASSLAGELDTQYF	TGTGCCAGCAGTTTGGCGGGAGAGCTTGATACGCAGTATTTT
few	TRBJ2-3	TRBV11-2	.	CASTATRTSTDTQYF	TGTGCCAGTACAGCGACTCGTACTAGCACAGATACGCAGTATTTT
.	TRBJ2-1	TRBV12-3/TRBV12-4	TRBD2	CASSLALSGSYNEQFF	TGTGCCAGCAGTTTAGCGCTTAGCGGGTCCTACAATGAGCAGTTCTTC
few	TRBJ1-2	TRBV20-1	TRBD1	CSAEDRGPGYGYTF	TGCAGTGCAGAGGACAGGGGGCCAGGCTATGGCTACACCTTC
few	TRBJ2-7	TRBV4-2	TRBD1	CASSPETGQGAVEQYF	TGTGCCAGCAGCCCAGAAACCGGACAGGGGGCGGTGGAGCAGTACTTC
.	TRBJ2-7	TRBV14	.	CTSSQSPDTQYF	TGTACCAGCAGCCAGTCTCCGGACACCCAGTACTTC
.	TRBJ1-2	TRBV13	TRBD1	CASSFGQGGNYGYTF	TGTGCCAGCAGCTTCGGACAGGGGGGCAACTATGGCTACACCTTC
.	TRBJ2-7	TRBV12-3/TRBV12-4	.	CASSLGPGYEQYF	TGTGCCAGCAGTTTAGGCCCGGGCTACGAGCAGTACTTC
.	TRBJ2-5	TRBV20-1	.	CSAGRDSRTLQETQYF	TGCAGTGCTGGTAGAGACTCGCGGACACTCCAAGAGACCCAGTACTTC
.	TRBJ2-5	TRBV11-3	.	CASSTRTETSQETQYF	TGTGCCAGCAGCACCAGGACAGAAACAAGTCAAGAGACCCAGTACTTC
few	TRBJ2-1	TRBV7-9	.	CASSPQETVVYNEQFF	TGTGCCAGCAGCCCACAGGAGACAGTTGTCTACAATGAGCAGTTCTTC
once	TRBJ2-3	TRBV20-1	TRBD1	CSASGTKDRVTDTQYF	TGCAGTGCTAGCGGTACCAAAGACAGGGTCACAGATACGCAGTATTTT
.	TRBJ2-5	TRBV30	.	CAWSRGRGQETQYF	TGTGCCTGGAGTCGAGGAAGAGGGCAAGAGACCCAGTACTTC
.	TRBJ1-2	TRBV20-1	.	CSASWGVGYGYTF	TGCAGTGCTTCCTGGGGGGTCGGCTATGGCTACACCTTC
.	TRBJ1-2	TRBV4-1	.	CASSPANDRSLLAYGYTF	TGCGCCAGCAGCCCGGCGAATGACAGGAGCCTCCTCGCATATGGCTACACCTTC
many	TRBJ2-1	TRBV14	.	CASSQVGFSYNEQFF	TGTGCCAGCAGCCAAGTGGGCTTCTCCTACAATGAGCAGTTCTTC
.	TRBJ1-6	TRBV12-3/TRBV12-4	.	CASSPLSSPLHF	TGTGCCAGCAGTCCCCTGAGTTCACCCCTCCACTTT
.	TRBJ1-5	TRBV12-3/TRBV12-4	.	CASSLKRHSNQPQHF	TGTGCCAGCAGTTTAAAAAGACATAGCAATCAGCCCCAGCATTTT
.	TRBJ2-7	TRBV10-3	.	CAIRAGDSYEQYF	TGTGCCATCAGGGCAGGCGACTCCTACGAGCAGTACTTC
.	TRBJ2-7	TRBV27	.	CASASAGYEQYF	TGTGCCAGCGCGTCAGCCGGCTACGAGCAGTACTTC
few	TRBJ2-1	TRBV9	.	CASSSRVGADNEQFF	TGTGCCAGCAGCAGTCGTGTGGGAGCGGACAATGAGCAGTTCTTC
.	TRBJ1-5	TRBV6-1	.	CASRMIQGSHQPQHF	TGTGCCAGCAGGATGATACAGGGAAGCCATCAGCCCCAGCATTTT
few	TRBJ1-1	TRBV9	.	CASSTGHQNTEAFF	TGTGCCAGCAGCACGGGACACCAGAACACTGAAGCTTTCTTT
few	TRBJ1-1	TRBV29-1	.	CSVAEKRNTEAFF	TGCAGCGTTGCGGAAAAAAGGAACACTGAAGCTTTCTTT
few	TRBJ2-7	TRBV20-1	TRBD2	CSATYPGLAGVMTYEQYF	TGCAGTGCTACCTACCCGGGACTAGCGGGAGTGATGACCTACGAGCAGTACTTC
.	TRBJ2-1	TRBV10-3	TRBD2	CAAQGASGREYNEQFF	TGTGCCGCACAAGGGGCTAGCGGGAGGGAATACAATGAGCAGTTCTTC
.	TRBJ2-3	TRBV10-3	.	CAIEREVGLSTDTQYF	TGTGCCATCGAAAGAGAGGTCGGACTCTCCACAGATACGCAGTATTTT
.	TRBJ1-1	TRBV16	.	CASSQVPGSNTEAFF	TGTGCCAGCAGCCAAGTACCGGGTTCGAACACTGAAGCTTTCTTT
few	TRBJ2-1	TRBV6-6	.	CASSYLANNEQFF	TGTGCCAGCAGTTACTTAGCGAACAATGAGCAGTTCTTC